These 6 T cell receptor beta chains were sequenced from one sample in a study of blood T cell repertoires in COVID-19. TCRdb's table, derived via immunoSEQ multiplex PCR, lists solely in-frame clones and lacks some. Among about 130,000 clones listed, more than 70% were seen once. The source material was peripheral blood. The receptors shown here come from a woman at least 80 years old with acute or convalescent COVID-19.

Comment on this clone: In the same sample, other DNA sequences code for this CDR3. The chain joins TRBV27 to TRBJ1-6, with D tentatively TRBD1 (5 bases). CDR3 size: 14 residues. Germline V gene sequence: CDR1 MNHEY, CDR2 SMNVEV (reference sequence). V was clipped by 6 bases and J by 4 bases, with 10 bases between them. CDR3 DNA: TGTGCCAGCAGCCTTCAGGGATATAATTCACCCCTCCACTTT. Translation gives CASSLQGYNSPLHF.

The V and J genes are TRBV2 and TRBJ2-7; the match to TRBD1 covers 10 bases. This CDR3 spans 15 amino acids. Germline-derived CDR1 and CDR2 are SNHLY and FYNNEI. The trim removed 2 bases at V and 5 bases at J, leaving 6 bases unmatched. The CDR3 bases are TGTGCCAGCAGTGAAAGACAGGGGGCAATCCACGAGCAGTACTTC. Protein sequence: CASSERQGAIHEQYF.

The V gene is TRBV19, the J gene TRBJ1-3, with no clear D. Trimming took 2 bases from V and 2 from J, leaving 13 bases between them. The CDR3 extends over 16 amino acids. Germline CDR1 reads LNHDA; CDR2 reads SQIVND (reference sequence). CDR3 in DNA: TGTGCCAGTAGTATACGGGAGACGTGGGCTGGAAACACCATATATTTT. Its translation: CASSIRETWAGNTIYF. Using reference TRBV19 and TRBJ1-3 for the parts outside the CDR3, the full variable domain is DGGITQSPKYLFRKEGQNVTLSCEQNLNHDAMYWYRQDPGQGLRLIYYSQIVNDFQKGDIAEGYSVSREKKESFPLTVTSAQKNPTAFYLCASSIRETWAGNTIYFGEGSWLTVV.

The DNA for the CDR3 is TGTGCCAGCAGCCCTAGACTAGCGGGAACGACAGATACGCAGTATTTT. This translates into CASSPRLAGTTDTQYF. The V and J genes are TRBV11-2 and TRBJ2-3, with 11 bases fitting TRBD2. Germline-derived CDR1 and CDR2 are SGHAT and FQNNGV. CDR3 length equals 16 residues. Trimming took 5 bases from V and 3 from J; bases not matched to a gene: 7.

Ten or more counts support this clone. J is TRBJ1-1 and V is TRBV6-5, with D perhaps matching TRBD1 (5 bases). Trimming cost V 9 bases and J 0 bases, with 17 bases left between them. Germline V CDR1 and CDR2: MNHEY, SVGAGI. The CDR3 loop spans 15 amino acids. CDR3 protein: CASLREGLMNTEAFF. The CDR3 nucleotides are TGTGCCAGTCTCAGGGAGGGCCTGATGAACACTGAAGCTTTCTTT.

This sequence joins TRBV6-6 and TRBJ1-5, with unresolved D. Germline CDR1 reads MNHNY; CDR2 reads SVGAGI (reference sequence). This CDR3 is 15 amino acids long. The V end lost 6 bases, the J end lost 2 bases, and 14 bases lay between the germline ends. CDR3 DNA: TGTGCCAGCAGGCTACTGGTGGAGCGCAATCAGCCCCAGCATTTT. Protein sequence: CASRLLVERNQPQHF.